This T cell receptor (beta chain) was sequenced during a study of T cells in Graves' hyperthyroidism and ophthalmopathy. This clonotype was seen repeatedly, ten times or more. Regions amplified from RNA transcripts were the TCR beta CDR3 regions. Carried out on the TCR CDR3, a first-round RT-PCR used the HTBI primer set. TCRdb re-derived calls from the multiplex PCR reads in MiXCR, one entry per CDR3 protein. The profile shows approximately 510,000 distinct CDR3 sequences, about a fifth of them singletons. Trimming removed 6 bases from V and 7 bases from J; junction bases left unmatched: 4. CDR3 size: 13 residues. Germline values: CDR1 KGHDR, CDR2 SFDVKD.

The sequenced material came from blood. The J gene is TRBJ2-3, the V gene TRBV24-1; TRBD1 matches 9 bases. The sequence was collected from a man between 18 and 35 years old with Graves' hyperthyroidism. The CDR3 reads CATSPGTGNTQYF. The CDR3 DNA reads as TGTGCCACCAGTCCCGGGACAGGGAATACGCAGTATTTT.